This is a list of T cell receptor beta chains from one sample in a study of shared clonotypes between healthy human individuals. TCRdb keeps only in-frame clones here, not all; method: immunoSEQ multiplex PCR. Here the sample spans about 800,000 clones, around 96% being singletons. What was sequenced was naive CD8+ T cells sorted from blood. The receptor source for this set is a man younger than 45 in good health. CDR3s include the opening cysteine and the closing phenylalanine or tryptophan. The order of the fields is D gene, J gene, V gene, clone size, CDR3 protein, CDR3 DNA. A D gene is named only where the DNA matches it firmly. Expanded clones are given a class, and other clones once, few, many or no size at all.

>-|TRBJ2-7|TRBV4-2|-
CASSQEVNSYEQYF
TGTGCCAGCAGCCAAGAAGTAAACTCCTACGAGCAGTACTTC
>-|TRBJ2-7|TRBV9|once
CASSGSQGQPYEQYF
TGTGCCAGCAGCGGCAGTCAAGGACAGCCCTACGAGCAGTACTTC
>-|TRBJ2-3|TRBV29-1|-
CSVQPPWSERTDTQYF
TGCAGCGTGCAACCCCCTTGGAGCGAGAGGACAGATACGCAGTATTTT
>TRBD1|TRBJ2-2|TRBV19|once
CARPIQGATTGELFF
TGTGCCCGCCCAATTCAGGGGGCAACCACCGGGGAGCTGTTTTTT
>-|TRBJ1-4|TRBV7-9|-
CASSLPDEQTQNEKLFF
TGTGCCAGCAGCTTGCCGGACGAGCAAACCCAGAATGAAAAACTGTTTTTT
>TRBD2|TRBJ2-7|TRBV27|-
CASSLGLGRAIYEQYF
TGTGCCAGCAGTTTGGGACTCGGGAGGGCCATTTACGAGCAGTACTTC
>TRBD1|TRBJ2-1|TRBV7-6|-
CASSFGTVTYNEQFF
TGTGCCAGCAGCTTCGGGACAGTAACCTACAATGAGCAGTTCTTC
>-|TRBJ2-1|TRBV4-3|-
CASRPRPGEYNEQFF
TGCGCCAGCAGACCCCGGCCGGGAGAGTACAATGAGCAGTTCTTC
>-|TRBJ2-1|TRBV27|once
CASSRYNEQFF
TGTGCCAGCAGTCGATACAATGAGCAGTTCTTC
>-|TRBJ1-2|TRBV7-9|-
CASAGAGKRGDGYTF
TGTGCCAGCGCAGGTGCAGGGAAACGGGGTGATGGCTACACCTTC
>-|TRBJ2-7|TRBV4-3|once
CASSHLRDTSYEQYF
TGCGCCAGCAGCCACTTAAGGGATACCTCCTACGAGCAGTACTTC
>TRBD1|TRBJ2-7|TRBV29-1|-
CSVEEGGPYEQYF
TGCAGCGTTGAAGAAGGGGGCCCTTACGAGCAGTACTTC
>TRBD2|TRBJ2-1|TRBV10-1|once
CASSESGQGGIYEQFF
TGCGCCAGCAGTGAGTCGGGGCAGGGAGGGATTTATGAGCAGTTCTTC